This T cell receptor beta chain is drawn from a study of blood T cell repertoires in COVID-19 (dated by TCRdb to the early 2020s). Regarding the complete study: Collaborator samples came from the United States, Italy and Spain and covered acute and convalescent phases of COVID-19. The material from the prospective study consisted of cDNA or gDNA derived from T cells, B-cell-depleted T cells, or PBMCs. Subjects who had been exposed to COVID-19, were actively infected with it, or had recovered from it provided the deeply sampled blood TCRbeta repertoires that made up the dataset. The repertoires were made available in a free public database intended to serve as a resource for research on the immune response to SARS-CoV-2. The samples were drawn from two sources: the first 160 participants of the ongoing ImmuneRACE study, and 1,200 or so subjects contributed by 6 global collaborators. The sample metadata nearly always contained a de-identified subject ID, COVID-19 status, age in years and sex. Where available, HLA class I and class II types were obtained from metadata supplied by the sample provider rather than from assay-based typing. Broader findings and caveats from the paper: The quantity of clinical and demographic metadata differed by source and by participant and was supplied without curation.

TCRbeta CDR3 regions were amplified from genomic DNA by means of the immunoSEQ Assay, a bias-controlled multiplex PCR. Per the original workflow: Nucleated cell counts per sample were estimated from amplification of reference gene primers within the assay. To quantify the absolute abundance of each unique TCRbeta CDR3 rearrangement, sequence reads were collapsed and filtered. For each sample, productive Simpson clonality was calculated as the square root of Simpson's diversity index over productive rearrangements. TCRdb took over this immuneACCESS table, retaining in-frame rearrangements with V and J assigned. Such tables are incomplete; in checked studies, under half of the missing clones stem from an unresolved V gene, and the remainder is unexplained. V, J and clone size are taken as reported in that table, and D and trimming were inferred from the DNA itself. The sample table holds 210,000 or so clones, of which around 80% were seen once. In total, the top ten clones hold approximately 5.4% of the sample.

Turning to this clone: This clone's antigen is unknown. Per-base quality was not reported, and no clone a single base away is much larger than it.

Trimming removed 5 bases from V and 1 base from J, leaving 13 bases between the germline ends. The CDR3 has 15 amino acids, counting the end cysteine and phenylalanine. The read is trimmed to its CDR3 DNA, 45 bases read in frame from base 1. CDR1 LNHNV and CDR2 YYDKDF are derived from the germline V gene (reference sequence). Whole blood was collected in K2EDTA tubes by collaborating institutions according to the institutions' own protocols. Collaborator samples were shipped for TCRbeta analysis as frozen whole blood, isolated PBMCs, or DNA extracted from either sample type. The V and J segments used are TRBV15 and TRBJ2-3; a weak D assignment points to TRBD2 (5 bases agree). The TCR comes from a human donor in a cohort sampled during active COVID-19. Source material: peripheral blood. The CDR3 reads as follows: CATSPGKTRTDTQYF. The DNA sequence reads TGTGCCACCAGCCCCGGGAAAACCCGCACAGATACGCAGTATTTT.